This T cell receptor beta chain appears in the sequencing data of a study of cytomegalovirus exposure and HLA in healthy donors. Study-wide results and limits: More clonal expansion characterized HLA-associated TCR beta chains than equally common others in a later analysis. Researchers reportedly found TCR beta sequences accurately predicted most subjects' HLA-A and HLA-B alleles.

The study ran its PCR with 60 Vbeta and 13 Jbeta primers. Libraries were prepared by immunoSEQ multiplex PCR; TCRdb keeps only in-frame clonotypes and omits some of them. Among about 160,000 clones listed, around four fifths were seen once. About this clone: Its antigen is undetermined.

The origin of this receptor is a female donor in good health and CMV-seronegative. Sample: PBMCs.

The CDR3 nucleotides read TGTGCCAGCTCACCAGCCAGTTCCTACGAGCAGTACTTC. This gives the protein CASSPASSYEQYF. The chain couples TRBV18 to TRBJ2-7, with D unresolved. Trimming removed 2 bases from V and 1 base from J, with 6 bases in between. The CDR3 is 13 residues long. CDR1 KGHSH and CDR2 LQKENI come from the germline V gene.